These 19 T cell receptor beta chains originate from one sample sequenced in a study of a mutant IDH1 vaccine in newly diagnosed glioma. Sequencing was performed with immunoSEQ multiplex PCR; in TCRdb, only in-frame clones are kept and a portion is missing. The sample holds about 25,000 clones, about 80% seen once. The time point here: week 11, during vaccination. Topical imiquimod was applied with each vaccine dose, which held 300 ug of mutant IDH1 20-mer peptide. Which antigens these TCRs recognize remains unknown. This sample comprised PBMCs, obtained from a glioma patient whose treatment included an IDH1 peptide vaccine. Receptors originate from a woman between 18 and 29 years old with glioma.

CDR3 sequence reads: CASSEAGTSPYEQYF. The CDR3 DNA follows: TGTGCCAGCAGTGAAGCCGGGACTAGTCCCTACGAGCAGTACTTC. This sequence joins TRBV6-1 and TRBJ2-7, with 8 bases fitting TRBD2. With 0 bases clipped from V and 2 bases from J, the junction kept 3 bases outside the gene matches. Germline CDR1 is MNHNS and CDR2 is SASEGT. This CDR3 comprises 15 residues.

J is TRBJ2-1 and V is TRBV7-2; D unclear. Trimming removed 5 bases at V and 4 bases at J, with 12 bases between. Germline-derived CDR1 and CDR2 are SGHTA and FQGNSA. The CDR3 is made up of 14 amino acids. The CDR3 sequence is CASSEAWAYNEQFF. The CDR3 DNA follows: TGTGCCAGCAGCGAAGCGTGGGCGTACAATGAGCAGTTCTTC. Variable domain in full (rest from reference TRBV7-2 and TRBJ2-1): GAGVSQSPSNKVTEKGKDVELRCDPISGHTALYWYRQSLGQGLEFLIYFQGNSAPDKSGLPSDRFSAERTGGSVSTLTIQRTQQEDSAVYLCASSEAWAYNEQFFGPGTRLTVL.

This clone showed up just once. The rearrangement joins TRBV25-1 to TRBJ1-6, with unresolved D. V was cut by 6 bases and J by 9 bases, with 9 bases left in between. Germline CDR1 and CDR2: MGHDK and SYGVNS. CDR3 size: 12 residues. Here the CDR3 DNA reads TGTGCCAGCAGCGTAGGAAGTTCACCCCTCCACTTT. This codes for CASSVGSSPLHF.

This chain uses TRBV19 with TRBJ2-2; 16 bases agree with TRBD2. CDR1 LNHDA and CDR2 SQIVND come from the germline V gene (reference sequence). CDR3 length: 20 residues. With 2 bases clipped from V and 5 bases from J, the junction kept 11 bases outside the gene matches. CDR3 sequence: CASSILPGTSGRASTGELFF. CDR3 bases: TGTGCCAGTAGTATACTCCCCGGGACTAGCGGGAGGGCCAGTACCGGGGAGCTGTTTTTT.

This clone ranks as medium-sized (0.01 to 0.1%). This chain uses TRBV6-4 with TRBJ1-1; TRBD1 matches at 7 bases. Germline CDR1 reads MRHNA; CDR2 reads SNTAGT. CDR3 length equals 13 residues. Germline trimming cut 6 bases from V and 1 base from J; bases unmatched to any gene: 2. The chain's CDR3 is CASSDRENTEAFF. CDR3 DNA sequence: TGTGCCAGCAGCGACAGGGAGAACACTGAAGCTTTCTTT.

The CDR3 loop reads CASSPTPVATSSTDTQYF. CDR3 bases: TGTGCCAGCAGTCCGACCCCAGTAGCGACTTCTAGCACAGATACGCAGTATTTT. This rearrangement joins TRBV27 to TRBJ2-3; weak D call: TRBD2 (5 bases). Trimming pared 5 bases from V and 0 bases from J, leaving 21 bases between. The germline V gene encodes CDR1 MNHEY and CDR2 SMNVEV (reference sequence). CDR3 size: 18 residues.

This clone was counted between two and nine times. This chain joins TRBV4-1 and TRBJ1-5, with D perhaps matching TRBD1 (6 bases). V was shortened by 0 bases and J by 5 bases, with 14 bases between the two germline ends. Germline CDR1 and CDR2: MGHRA and YSYEKL. This CDR3 has 16 amino acids. CDR3 region: CASSQDWTATYQPQHF. The CDR3 coding sequence is TGCGCCAGCAGCCAAGACTGGACAGCGACCTATCAGCCCCAGCATTTT.

This clone has a single count. V is TRBV28 and J is TRBJ1-5; TRBD1 might be the D (5 bases). Trimming cost V 7 bases and J 10 bases, with 17 bases left between them. The CDR3 consists of 13 residues. Germline V CDR1 and CDR2: MDHEN, SYDVKM. DNA for the CDR3: TGTGCCAGCACCCGGGGGGGGTCCATCCCCCAGCATTTT. Amino acid sequence: CASTRGGSIPQHF.

The genes are TRBV7-2 and TRBJ1-2, with D unclear. This CDR3 region has 14 residues. The ends were cut back, 4 bases at V and 3 bases at J, with 12 bases in the middle. Germline V CDR1 and CDR2: SGHTA, FQGNSA. CDR3 coding DNA: TGTGCCAGCAGCTCCCGTCAAGGGTACTATGGCTACACCTTC. This translates into CASSSRQGYYGYTF.

This clone occurred a few times. The chain joins TRBV28 to TRBJ1-5; D remains ambiguous. V shed 3 bases and J shed 3 bases, with 9 bases lying between them. The CDR3 has 14 amino acids. The V gene's germline CDR1 is MDHEN and CDR2 SYDVKM. CDR3 sequence (DNA): TGTGCCAGCAGTTTTCGGCAGAACAATCAGCCCCAGCATTTT. Its translation is CASSFRQNNQPQHF.

V is TRBV7-2 and J is TRBJ2-5; 8 bases map to TRBD1. This CDR3 spans 14 amino acids. Germline CDR1 SGHTA, CDR2 FQGNSA. V was clipped by 3 bases and J by 4 bases; unmatched bases: 4. In DNA form, the CDR3 reads TGTGCCAGCAGCTTTCAGGGGGCTAGAGAGACCCAGTACTTC. Residues: CASSFQGARETQYF.

The rearrangement uses TRBV27 and TRBJ1-2; 12 nucleotides line up with TRBD1. The CDR3 has 16 residues. The V gene end was trimmed by 5 bases and the J gene end by 4 bases; junction bases not matched to a gene: 8. From germline, CDR1 is MNHEY and CDR2 SMNVEV (reference sequence). This CDR3 reads CASSERDRGQSYGYTF. The CDR3, as DNA: TGTGCCAGCAGTGAGCGGGACAGGGGGCAGTCCTATGGCTACACCTTC.

This clone was counted only a few times. The chain employs TRBV5-1 and TRBJ1-1, with a possible D match to TRBD1 (5 bases). The germline V gene has CDR1 SGHRS and CDR2 YFSETQ. The CDR3 is made up of 15 amino acids. Trimming stripped 3 bases from V and 0 bases from J, with 12 bases between. The CDR3 bases are TGCGCCAGCAGCTCTTCGCGACAGTTGAACACTGAAGCTTTCTTT. This sequence encodes CASSSSRQLNTEAFF.

The CDR3 DNA sequence: TGTGCCAGCAGCACCCCGGGACAGATTTATGGCTACACCTTC. Amino acids: CASSTPGQIYGYTF. The chain has TRBV2 and TRBJ1-2; 7 bases line up with TRBD1. The CDR3 runs to 14 residues. CDR1 is SNHLY and CDR2 is FYNNEI in the germline V gene. V was clipped by 6 bases and J by 5 bases; unmatched bases: 9.

Relative to its sample, this clone is medium-sized. The rearrangement uses TRBV5-5 and TRBJ2-3; TRBD1 matches 8 bases. J lost 4 bases, V lost 0 bases, and 4 bases had no gene match. The CDR3 runs 15 residues. Per germline, CDR1 SGHKS and CDR2 YYEKEE (reference sequence). CDR3 in amino acids: CASSLEAGGADTQYF. CDR3 nucleotide sequence: TGTGCCAGCAGCTTGGAGGCAGGGGGCGCAGATACGCAGTATTTT.

The chain joins TRBV13 to TRBJ2-7, with TRBD2 as a possible D gene (7 bases). V was clipped by 1 base and J by 5 bases, with 21 bases between them. The CDR3 totals 17 residues. Germline CDR1 PRHDT, CDR2 FYEKMQ (reference sequence). The CDR3 region is CASSLVGGGLERNEQYF. DNA of the CDR3: TGTGCCAGCAGCTTAGTGGGGGGGGGCTTAGAACGGAACGAGCAGTACTTC. Full variable domain (remainder filled in from reference TRBV13 and TRBJ2-7): AAGVIQSPRHLIKEKRETATLKCYPIPRHDTVYWYQQGPGQDPQFLISFYEKMQSDKGSIPDRFSAQQFSDYHSELNMSSLELGDSALYFCASSLVGGGLERNEQYFGPGTRLTVT.

V gene TRBV5-1 combines with J gene TRBJ2-5; possible D gene TRBD1, 5 bases. This CDR3 is 15 amino acids long. Germline CDR1 reads SGHRS; CDR2 reads YFSETQ. V was trimmed by 0 bases and J by 5 bases, leaving 14 bases between them. The CDR3 here is CASSLERGVWETQYF. CDR3 DNA sequence: TGCGCCAGCAGCTTGGAAAGGGGCGTATGGGAGACCCAGTACTTC. Combining the CDR3 with reference TRBV5-1 and TRBJ2-5 gives the whole variable domain KAGVTQTPRYLIKTRGQQVTLSCSPISGHRSVSWYQQTPGQGLQFLFEYFSETQRNKGNFPGRFSGRQFSNSRSEMNVSTLELGDSALYLCASSLERGVWETQYFGPGTRLLVL.

This rearrangement joins TRBV6-6 to TRBJ2-7, with D possibly TRBD2 on 6 matching bases. CDR1 is MNHNY and CDR2 is SVGAGI in the germline V gene (reference sequence). CDR3 length: 14 amino acids. Trimming removed 2 bases at V and 3 bases at J, with 11 bases between. The CDR3 reads CASSYPSGVYEQYF. As DNA, the CDR3 is TGTGCCAGCAGTTACCCCTCGGGGGTCTACGAGCAGTACTTC.

This clone showed up just a few times. This sequence joins TRBV5-4 and TRBJ2-4; tentative D call: TRBD2 (5 bases). The CDR3 consists of 12 residues. The V end lost 4 bases, the J end lost 13 bases, and 15 bases lay between the germline ends. Germline values: CDR1 SGHNT, CDR2 YYREEE (reference sequence). This CDR3 is CASSQYAGRQYF. For the CDR3, the DNA is TGTGCCAGCAGCCAATACGCGGGCCGGCAGTACTTC.